This T cell receptor (beta chain) derives from a study of T cell responses to AZD1222 COVID-19 vaccine. Per germline, CDR1 SQVTM and CDR2 ANQGSEA. The CDR3 totals 13 residues. V was pared by 7 bases and J by 4 bases, with 9 bases of the junction left unmatched. Sequencing used immunoSEQ multiplex PCR; TCRdb keeps in-frame clones, though not all of them. This sample has 95,000 to 150,000 clones, with 85% to 90% found just once. Findings of the study overall: Clonal diversity was possibly underestimated, and the donors were mostly white British, with more females.

Comment on this clone: The antigen remains unidentified.

V usage is TRBV29-1 and J usage is TRBJ1-1, with TRBD1 matching over 7 bases. The sequencing used peripheral blood, collected on day 0 of AZD1222 vaccination. The sequence was collected from an adult in good health. The CDR3 DNA is TGCAGCGCCGGGGCCCAGGGGGGCACTGAAGCTTTCTTT. Protein: CSAGAQGGTEAFF.